Below, 20 T cell receptor beta chains from the same sample are listed, as sequenced in a study of T cell responses to AZD1222 COVID-19 vaccine. Libraries were prepared by immunoSEQ multiplex PCR; TCRdb keeps only in-frame clonotypes and omits some of them. The sample shows 120,000 to 150,000 clones, roughly 91% of them seen only once. The specimen comprised peripheral blood, sampled on day 0 of AZD1222 vaccination. All receptors come from an adult in good health.

This clone showed up just a few times. The V and J genes are TRBV19 and TRBJ1-1; maybe TRBD1 (5 bases). This CDR3 spans 15 amino acids. V was trimmed by 1 base and J by 6 bases, leaving 15 bases between them. Germline V CDR1 and CDR2: LNHDA, SQIVND (reference sequence). In nucleotides, the CDR3 is TGTGCCAGTAGTATAGGGGACCGCACCGTAGCTGAAGCTTTCTTT. Its translation is CASSIGDRTVAEAFF.

This clone was observed many times. This chain connects TRBV27 to TRBJ2-1; 7 bases align to TRBD1. The V and J ends lost 2 bases and 5 bases, in that order; junction bases with no gene match: 6. This CDR3 has 15 amino acids. CDR1 MNHEY and CDR2 SMNVEV come from the germline V gene (reference sequence). DNA for the CDR3: TGTGCCAGCAGTTTACGCGGACAGGCCCACAATGAGCAGTTCTTC. Encoded protein: CASSLRGQAHNEQFF.

This chain uses TRBV27 with TRBJ1-5; D not certain. CDR1 is MNHEY and CDR2 is SMNVEV in the germline V gene (reference sequence). V was pared by 6 bases and J by 5 bases, with 17 bases between. The CDR3 length is 15 residues. Here the CDR3 reads CASRRGGQDDQPQHF. The CDR3 DNA reads as TGTGCCAGCAGGAGAGGTGGGCAGGACGATCAGCCCCAGCATTTT.

The chain combines TRBV7-3 with TRBJ2-2; 9 bases are shared with TRBD1. CDR1 is SGHTA and CDR2 is FQGTGA in the germline V gene. The CDR3 contains 15 residues. After removal of 4 bases from V and 5 bases from J, the junction contained 5 bases not matched to a gene. CDR3 in amino acids: CASSSRQGVTGELFF. CDR3 DNA sequence: TGTGCCAGCAGCTCGCGACAGGGGGTTACCGGGGAGCTGTTTTTT.

This chain links TRBV5-1 with TRBJ2-2; TRBD2 matches at 15 bases. Germline V lookup: CDR1 SGHRS, CDR2 YFSETQ. J lost 7 bases, V lost 4 bases, and 14 bases had no gene match. This CDR3 has 19 amino acids. For the CDR3, the DNA is TGCGCCAGCAGCCCCTGGACCGGGACTAGCGGGGGGCCGGACGGGGAGCTGTTTTTT. It encodes CASSPWTGTSGGPDGELFF. The full variable domain, completed using reference TRBV5-1 and TRBJ2-2, is KAGVTQTPRYLIKTRGQQVTLSCSPISGHRSVSWYQQTPGQGLQFLFEYFSETQRNKGNFPGRFSGRQFSNSRSEMNVSTLELGDSALYLCASSPWTGTSGGPDGELFFGEGSRLTVL.

This chain joins TRBV18 and TRBJ2-5, with 7 nucleotides matching TRBD1. The trim removed 6 bases at V and 5 bases at J, leaving 6 bases unmatched. The CDR3 is 13 amino acids. Germline values: CDR1 KGHSH, CDR2 LQKENI. CDR3 DNA: TGTGCCAGCTCGTTGACAGGGATGGAGACCCAGTACTTC. It specifies CASSLTGMETQYF. The full variable domain, completed using reference TRBV18 and TRBJ2-5, is NAGVMQNPRHLVRRRGQEARLRCSPMKGHSHVYWYRQLPEEGLKFMVYLQKENIIDESGMPKERFSAEFPKEGPSILRIQQVVRGDSAAYFCASSLTGMETQYFGPGTRLLVL.

This chain uses TRBV5-6 with TRBJ1-1, with D perhaps matching TRBD1 (6 bases). Trimming took off 0 bases at V and 3 bases at J, with 15 bases between the two ends. The CDR3 is 16 amino acids. CDR1 SGHDT and CDR2 YYEEEE come from the germline V gene. Written as DNA, the CDR3 is TGTGCCAGCAGCTTGGTAGGGCAGGGGTCATACACTGAAGCTTTCTTT. Its protein is CASSLVGQGSYTEAFF. The whole variable domain, remainder taken from reference TRBV5-6 and TRBJ1-1, is DAGVTQSPTHLIKTRGQQVTLRCSPKSGHDTVSWYQQALGQGPQFIFQYYEEEERQRGNFPDRFSGHQFPNYSSELNVNALLLGDSALYLCASSLVGQGSYTEAFFGQGTRLTVV.

CDR3 sequence reads: CASSRGGEQYF. The CDR3 nucleotides read TGTGCCAGCAGTCGGGGGGGCGAGCAGTACTTC. The genes are TRBV3-1 (or the pseudogene TRBV3-2) and TRBJ2-7; 8 positions agree with TRBD2. With V trimmed by 6 bases and J by 6 bases, 1 base remained unmatched. CDR3 length: 11 amino acids. CDR1 and CDR2 from the germline V gene are LGHDT and YNNKEL (reference sequence).

This chain links TRBV6-5 with TRBJ2-7, with D tentatively TRBD2 (5 bases). CDR3 length: 14 amino acids. Trimming left V 8 bases short and J 0 bases short, with 14 bases between. CDR1 is MNHEY, CDR2 SVGAGI, per germline. The CDR3 DNA sequence: TGTGCCAGCTCCTGGAGGTTCGGCTCCTACGAGCAGTACTTC. Translating it yields CASSWRFGSYEQYF.

This chain links TRBV7-3 with TRBJ2-1; a possible D gene is TRBD2 (6 bases). CDR1 is SGHTA and CDR2 is FQGTGA in the germline V gene. This CDR3 region has 20 residues. V shed 1 base and J shed 10 bases, with 32 bases lying between them. The CDR3 nucleotides read TGTGCCAGCAGCTTAAGTGGAGGAAACGGGCCCCCAACAAAGGAGGGGGAGCAGTTCTTC. It is translated as CASSLSGGNGPPTKEGEQFF.

The V gene is TRBV2, the J gene TRBJ2-5; maybe TRBD1 (6 bases). Germline lookup yields CDR1 SNHLY and CDR2 FYNNEI. The ends were cut back, 8 bases at V and 1 base at J, with 14 bases in the middle. The CDR3 spans 14 residues. The DNA for the CDR3 is TGTGCCAGCGGCCTACCGGACAGCCAAGAGACCCAGTACTTC. Translation gives CASGLPDSQETQYF.

V usage is TRBV6-5 and J usage is TRBJ2-1, with 9 bases aligning to TRBD2. The CDR3 loop spans 15 amino acids. The germline V gene has CDR1 MNHEY and CDR2 SVGAGI. After removal of 6 bases from V and 5 bases from J, the junction contained 8 bases not matched to a gene. The CDR3 sequence: CASRAGGNLNNEQFF. The CDR3 coding sequence is TGTGCCAGCAGAGCGGGGGGAAACTTAAACAATGAGCAGTTCTTC.

The chain joins TRBV4-1 to TRBJ2-7, with TRBD1 matching 12 bases. Germline CDR1 is MGHRA and CDR2 is YSYEKL. V shed 4 bases, J shed 3 bases, and the junction held 7 bases outside the gene matches. The CDR3 consists of 16 residues. The CDR3 DNA reads as TGCGCCAGCAGCCCTGTGGGACAGGGGGCCGTCTACGAGCAGTACTTC. Translating it yields CASSPVGQGAVYEQYF.

This clone has just one count. V is TRBV9 and J is TRBJ1-4; D gene unclear. Deletions cut 3 bases from V and 0 bases from J, with 12 bases between. Germline CDR1 reads SGDLS; CDR2 reads YYNGEE. This CDR3 comprises 16 residues. CDR3 residues: CASSAEKQTTNEKLFF. Here the CDR3 DNA reads TGTGCCAGCAGCGCGGAAAAACAGACAACTAATGAAAAACTGTTTTTT.

CDR3 coding DNA: TGTGCCAGCAGCTTAGTCCCTTTAGTCCCCTACGAGCAGTACTTC. It codes for CASSLVPLVPYEQYF. The genes are TRBV7-6 and TRBJ2-7; D uncertain. Trimming shortened V by 1 base and J by 2 bases, and 12 bases separated the two germline ends. Per the germline V gene, CDR1 is SGHVS and CDR2 is FNYEAQ. The CDR3 has 15 amino acids.

The J gene is TRBJ1-3, the V gene TRBV19; 7 bases line up with TRBD1. CDR3 size: 14 residues. V lost 7 bases to trimming and J lost 0 bases; unmatched junction nucleotides: 3. In germline, CDR1 is LNHDA, CDR2 SQIVND (reference sequence). The CDR3 DNA reads as TGTGCCAGTACCGACAGGGCCTCTGGAAACACCATATATTTT. This gives the protein CASTDRASGNTIYF.

V gene TRBV9 combines with J gene TRBJ2-2; 10 bases match TRBD2. J was trimmed by 1 base and V by 3 bases; bases with no gene match: 0. The germline gives CDR1 SGDLS, CDR2 YYNGEE. The CDR3 has 15 residues. The chain's CDR3 is CASSGLAGNTGELFF. In DNA form, the CDR3 reads TGTGCCAGCAGCGGACTAGCGGGGAACACCGGGGAGCTGTTTTTT.

The chain uses TRBV2 and TRBJ1-5; perhaps TRBD1 as D (5 bases). V lost 7 bases and J lost 3, with 13 bases in between. This CDR3 is 14 amino acids long. Germline V gives CDR1 SNHLY, CDR2 FYNNEI. CDR3 bases: TGTGCCAGCACGGGGGTTTTTGCCAATCAGCCCCAGCATTTT. As protein: CASTGVFANQPQHF.

CDR3 sequence reads: CASKWTQPYYGYTF. The CDR3 DNA sequence: TGTGCCAGTAAATGGACTCAGCCCTACTATGGCTACACCTTC. V gene TRBV2 combines with J gene TRBJ1-2; no definite D call. The germline V gene has CDR1 SNHLY and CDR2 FYNNEI. The ends were cut back, 9 bases at V and 3 bases at J, with 17 bases in the middle. This CDR3 comprises 14 residues.

The chain is built from TRBV9 and TRBJ2-5; D is perhaps TRBD1 or TRBD2 (6 bases each). Between the trimmed V and J ends, which lost 3 bases and 5 bases, there was a span of 17 bases. The germline CDR1 and CDR2 sequences are SGDLS and YYNGEE. This CDR3 is built from 15 residues. The CDR3 DNA is TGTGCCAGCAGCGGAGTCCTAGGAGGGGGTGAGACCCAGTACTTC. It translates to CASSGVLGGGETQYF.